The clone carrying this T cell receptor (beta chain) was seen only a few times. These data are taken from a study of regulatory T cells in long-lasting Graves disease. Germline V lookup: CDR1 DFQATT, CDR2 SNEGSKA (reference sequence). The V gene lost 0 bases and the J gene lost 1 base, with 16 bases spanning the gap. The CDR3 is 16 residues long. Time point specified: persistent/refractory GD, antithyroid drugs over 5 years with positive TRAb. The TCR library was made from RNA extracted from PBMCs. Arm-PCR of CDR3 regions and iRepertoire HTBI primers were the basis on which TCR beta libraries were built. As originally analysed: The identification of 62 TRBV and some 13 TRBJ segments was made across samples. TCRdb ran MiXCR on the multiplex PCR reads and lists one entry per CDR3 protein. TCRdb's processing, not the authors' own work, is the source of the V and J calls. The table lists around 450,000 distinct CDR3 sequences, approximately 21% of them singletons.

The gene calls are TRBV20-1 and TRBJ2-7; no definite D call. Sequenced material: peripheral blood mononuclear cells (PBMCs), taken when the disease was refractory, from a patient treated with antithyroid drugs. The clonotype comes from a female donor with Graves disease. In nucleotides, the CDR3 is TGCAGTGCTAGAGATGCCCGAACTGGGGAATCCTACGAGCAGTACTTC. Amino acid sequence: CSARDARTGESYEQYF.